This TCR beta chain was identified during a study of T cell responses to AZD1222 COVID-19 vaccine. Study-level information: Samples with a second dose at about 4 or about 12 weeks were pooled together. The study, taken as a whole, reports: Unmutated variant regions reportedly attract nearly half of all spike-specific TCRs. Most donors were white British and more were female, and clonal diversity was possibly underestimated.

As for this clone: No antigen is known for it.

Generated by immunoSEQ multiplex PCR, the TCRdb table keeps only in-frame clones and is missing some. The sample consists of about 120,000 clones, about 90% of them appearing once. The CDR3 sequence is 17 residues long. The J segment lost 1 base and the V segment lost 0 bases, leaving 4 bases of the junction unmatched. Germline V gives CDR1 MNHEY, CDR2 SMNVEV (reference sequence). V is TRBV27 and J is TRBJ1-1; 11 bases align to TRBD1. The starting material was peripheral blood, obtained on day 0 of AZD1222 vaccination. The TCR comes from an adult in good health. CDR3 nucleotides: TGTGCCAGCAGTTTATCGGGGACAGGGGGAAGGAACACTGAAGCTTTCTTT. Translating it yields CASSLSGTGGRNTEAFF.